The entry that follows covers one T cell receptor beta chain sequence. Its cognate antigen is unknown. The missing CDR3 end, 3 residues past where the read stops, is filled in from the germline J gene. The entry originates in a study of T cell clonality in common variable immunodeficiency. Overall study findings and caveats: In common variable immunodeficiency, TCR beta chains reportedly carried fewer deletions and N-nucleotide insertions. Fewer TCRbeta clones were shared among CVID subjects than controls.

Control and CVID samples contributed equal amounts of genomic DNA. TCRdb keeps only in-frame clones here, not all; method: immunoSEQ multiplex PCR. The sample's table shows around 8,000 clones. Reduced serum IgG, IgA and/or IgM plus specific antibody deficiency defined CVID. Trimming shortened V by 5 bases and J by 2 bases, and 14 bases separated the two germline ends. The CDR3 has 14 amino acids. Per the germline V gene, CDR1 is DFQATT and CDR2 is SNEGSKA (reference sequence). The specimen sequenced was peripheral blood mononuclear cells. The source is a human donor with common variable immunodeficiency. The V gene is TRBV20-1, the J gene TRBJ2-3, with D hard to call. The CDR3 is CSALSPLLTDTQYF. The sequenced CDR3 bases are TGCAGTGCTCTTTCCCCACTACTCACAGATACG.